The 28 T cell receptor beta chains presented below share a single source sample, sequenced in a study of early T cells in non-severe SARS-CoV-2 infection. TCRdb recomputed calls from the 5' RACE reads with MiXCR, one row per CDR3 protein. The table records about 56,000 distinct CDR3 sequences, about 15% of them present only once. The source was whole blood, collected at baseline. The receptor set was obtained from an adult who was a healthcare worker with PCR-confirmed SARS-CoV-2 infection or an uninfected control (not recorded which).

In this sample, this clonotype turned up a few times. The chain links TRBV20-1 to TRBJ1-6; tentatively, D is TRBD1 (5 bases). V lost 1 base and J lost 9, with 13 bases in between. The CDR3 totals 14 residues. Germline CDR1 DFQATT, CDR2 SNEGSKA (reference sequence). The CDR3 reads CSARAGQAVSPLHF. In DNA, the CDR3 is TGCAGTGCTAGAGCGGGGCAAGCGGTTTCACCCCTCCACTTT.

This clonotype was seen a few times. This chain connects TRBV6-5 to TRBJ1-5; no definite D call. Germline V gene data show CDR1 as MNHEY and CDR2 as SVGAGI. V shed 0 bases and J shed 3 bases, with 12 bases lying between them. The CDR3 spans 16 residues. The CDR3 DNA reads TGTGCCAGCAGTTACTCGTCGGCGGCAGACAATCAGCCCCAGCATTTT. This codes for CASSYSSAADNQPQHF.

In its sample, this clonotype was seen a few times. This chain joins TRBV10-3 and TRBJ2-7; D tentatively fits TRBD1 or TRBD2 (5 bases each). This CDR3 has 15 amino acids. Trimming stripped 2 bases from V and 0 bases from J, with 11 bases between. CDR1 ENHRY and CDR2 SYGVKD come from the germline V gene. CDR3 sequence (DNA): TGTGCCATCAGTGAGGGGGGTGATAGCTCCTACGAGCAGTACTTC. Its translation: CAISEGGDSSYEQYF.

This rearrangement joins TRBV9 to TRBJ2-5; a possible D gene is TRBD2 (7 bases). The CDR3 is made up of 15 amino acids. Germline lookup yields CDR1 SGDLS and CDR2 YYNGEE. V dropped 3 bases and J dropped 2 bases, with 14 bases sitting between them. As DNA, the CDR3 is TGTGCCAGCAGCGCCGAGGGGGGAGGGCAAGAGACCCAGTACTTC. It codes for CASSAEGGGQETQYF.

The chain combines TRBV14 with TRBJ2-3; D is unresolved. V was trimmed by 4 bases and J by 0 bases, leaving 11 bases between them. CDR1 is SGHDN, CDR2 FVKESK, per germline. The length of the CDR3 is 15 residues. CDR3 in DNA: TGTGCCAGCAGCCTCCAACTCGCGAGCACAGATACGCAGTATTTT. This encodes CASSLQLASTDTQYF. Supplemented by reference TRBV14 and TRBJ2-3, the full variable domain reads EAGVTQFPSHSVIEKGQTVTLRCDPISGHDNLYWYRRVMGKEIKFLLHFVKESKQDESGMPNNRFLAERTGGTYSTLKVQPAELEDSGVYFCASSLQLASTDTQYFGPGTRLTVL.

This clonotype was observed many times. This chain joins TRBV27 and TRBJ1-2, with unresolved D. CDR3 length equals 14 residues. The germline V gene encodes CDR1 MNHEY and CDR2 SMNVEV (reference sequence). Trimming stripped 7 bases from V and 6 bases from J, with 18 bases between. The DNA for the CDR3 is TGTGCCAGCAAGTTTAGCTCGCACGGCGATGGCTACACCTTC. Protein: CASKFSSHGDGYTF.

This clonotype occurred a few times. This rearrangement joins TRBV2 to TRBJ2-3; TRBD1 is a possible D gene (6 bases). Germline V gene sequence: CDR1 SNHLY, CDR2 FYNNEI. The CDR3 runs to 13 residues. V was trimmed by 11 bases and J by 0 bases, leaving 12 bases between them. The CDR3 protein is CASGDMSTDTQYF. The CDR3 coding sequence is TGTGCCTCCGGGGACATGAGCACAGATACGCAGTATTTT.

This clonotype was detected ten times or more. This chain joins TRBV12-3 or TRBV12-4 and TRBJ2-7, with 7 bases that match TRBD1. With V trimmed by 5 bases and J by 3 bases, 10 bases remained unmatched. The CDR3 is 15 amino acids. In DNA form, the CDR3 reads TGTGCCAGCAGTCCCAGACAGGGCGGCTTCTACGAGCAGTACTTC. This codes for CASSPRQGGFYEQYF.

This clonotype was seen only a few times. The V call is TRBV6-2 or TRBV6-3, the J call TRBJ2-5; TRBD2 matches 13 bases. This CDR3 has 14 residues. Germline lookup yields CDR1 MNHEY and CDR2 SVGEGT. V trimming: 4 bases; J trimming: 9 bases; junction bases outside the gene matches: 5. For the CDR3, the DNA is TGTGCCAGCAGTTTGAGGACTAGCGGGAGACCCCAGTACTTC. This sequence encodes CASSLRTSGRPQYF.

The chain couples TRBV28 to TRBJ2-7; 8 bases align to TRBD1. CDR1 is MDHEN, CDR2 SYDVKM, per germline. The length of the CDR3 is 14 residues. After removal of 6 bases from V and 0 bases from J, the junction contained 4 bases not matched to a gene. As DNA, the CDR3 is TGTGCCAGCAGACTCGACAGGGGCTCCTACGAGCAGTACTTC. As protein: CASRLDRGSYEQYF.

This chain connects TRBV20-1 to TRBJ2-5; unclear D gene. The ends were cut back, 5 bases at V and 4 bases at J, with 17 bases in the middle. Germline V gene lookup returns CDR1 DFQATT and CDR2 SNEGSKA (reference sequence). The CDR3 spans 14 residues. CDR3: CSAARTGWGETQYF. The CDR3 DNA sequence: TGCAGTGCTGCCCGGACCGGCTGGGGAGAGACCCAGTACTTC.

The CDR3 nucleotides are TGTGCCAGCAGTACCCGACTAGCGGGGGTCACAGATACGCAGTATTTT. Translation: CASSTRLAGVTDTQYF. This chain connects TRBV12-3 or TRBV12-4 to TRBJ2-3; 12 nucleotides line up with TRBD2. This CDR3 is 16 amino acids long. Unmatched junction bases numbered 5, after V lost 5 bases and J lost 2 bases.

This clonotype was observed many times. The chain employs TRBV28 and TRBJ2-7, with D maybe TRBD1 (7 bases). This CDR3 has 15 amino acids. Germline CDR1 and CDR2: MDHEN and SYDVKM. V was trimmed by 4 bases and J by 3 bases, leaving 16 bases between them. This chain's CDR3 is CASSSPRDSYYEQYF. DNA of the CDR3: TGTGCCAGCAGTTCCCCGCGGGACAGCTACTACGAGCAGTACTTC.

This clonotype occurred many times. The chain is built from TRBV5-1 and TRBJ2-7, with D perhaps TRBD2 (5 bases). Germline CDR1 and CDR2: SGHRS and YFSETQ. The CDR3 totals 14 residues. Deletions cut 0 bases from V and 0 bases from J, with 7 bases between. The CDR3 DNA follows: TGCGCCAGCAGCTTGGAAGGGAGCTCCTACGAGCAGTACTTC. The encoded protein is CASSLEGSSYEQYF.

This clonotype was found a few times. The V and J genes are TRBV11-2 and TRBJ2-3; a possible D gene is TRBD2 (7 bases). Trimming shortened V by 4 bases and J by 4 bases, and 15 bases separated the two germline ends. The CDR3 contains 15 residues. Germline CDR1 SGHAT, CDR2 FQNNGV. The DNA of the CDR3 is TGTGCCAGCAGCTCCCCGTCGGGGGGCCCAGATACGCAGTATTTT. This gives the protein CASSSPSGGPDTQYF.

This clonotype was recorded at least ten times. The chain has TRBV18 and TRBJ1-5; D is undetermined. The CDR3 has 14 amino acids. The germline gives CDR1 KGHSH, CDR2 LQKENI. Deletions cut 3 bases from V and 2 bases from J, with 8 bases between. Here the CDR3 reads CASSPSGGNQPQHF. For the CDR3, the DNA is TGTGCCAGCTCACCCAGCGGGGGCAATCAGCCCCAGCATTTT.

The chain combines TRBV6-1 with TRBJ2-7; tentatively, D is TRBD1 or TRBD2 (6 bases each). CDR1 and CDR2 (germline): MNHNS, SASEGT. CDR3 length equals 15 residues. V lost 3 bases and J lost 6, with 18 bases in between. CDR3 in amino acids: CASSDPPGGGFEQYF. The DNA for the CDR3 is TGTGCCAGCAGTGACCCCCCCGGAGGGGGTTTCGAGCAGTACTTC.

The rearrangement joins TRBV11-2 to TRBJ2-7; perhaps D is TRBD1 or TRBD2 (5 bases each). This CDR3 comprises 14 residues. Germline V CDR1 and CDR2: SGHAT, FQNNGV. V was cut by 0 bases and J by 7 bases, with 13 bases left in between. CDR3 in DNA: TGTGCCAGCAGCTTAGAAGACGTGAGGGGAGAGCAGTACTTC. As protein: CASSLEDVRGEQYF. The full variable domain, rest sourced from reference TRBV11-2 and TRBJ2-7, is EAGVAQSPRYKIIEKRQSVAFWCNPISGHATLYWYQQILGQGPKLLIQFQNNGVVDDSQLPKDRFSAERLKGVDSTLKIQPAKLEDSAVYLCASSLEDVRGEQYFGPGTRLTVT.

The table lists this clonotype with a few counts. This chain links TRBV7-9 with TRBJ1-1; the D gene is possibly TRBD1 (6 bases). V lost 7 bases, J lost 4 bases, and 16 bases lay in between. The CDR3 is 14 residues long. CDR1 is SEHNR, CDR2 FQNEAQ, per germline (reference sequence). The CDR3 here is CASTVDRTGTEAFF. The CDR3 region has the DNA TGTGCCAGCACCGTCGACAGGACCGGCACTGAAGCTTTCTTT. Together with reference TRBV7-9 and TRBJ1-1, the CDR3 gives the full variable domain: DTGVSQNPRHKITKRGQNVTFRCDPISEHNRLYWYRQTLGQGPEFLTYFQNEAQLEKSRLLSDRFSAERPKGSFSTLEIQRTEQGDSAMYLCASTVDRTGTEAFFGQGTRLTVV.

This clonotype showed up just a few times. V usage is TRBV7-9 and J usage is TRBJ2-7; a weak D match, TRBD1 (5 bases). From germline, CDR1 is SEHNR and CDR2 FQNEAQ (reference sequence). V shed 4 bases and J shed 1 base, with 11 bases lying between them. This CDR3 is built from 14 residues. As DNA, the CDR3 is TGTGCCAGCAGCTCCCGACAGATATCCTACGAGCAGTACTTC. It yields the protein CASSSRQISYEQYF.

This clonotype was detected once. The chain joins TRBV3-1 to TRBJ2-7, with 11 bases fitting TRBD2. J lost 6 bases, V lost 0 bases, and 7 bases had no gene match. The germline V gene has CDR1 LGHDT and CDR2 YNNKEL (reference sequence). CDR3 length: 16 residues. Written as DNA, the CDR3 is TGTGCCAGCAGCCAAGATTGGTCTAGCGGGGGGCTCGAGCAGTACTTC. Translated, it gives CASSQDWSSGGLEQYF.

The table lists this clonotype with a few counts. This chain connects TRBV6-2 or TRBV6-3 to TRBJ2-7; 7 nucleotides match TRBD2. This CDR3 has 14 amino acids. Germline-derived CDR1 and CDR2 are MNHEY and SVGEGT. The V and J ends lost 6 bases and 0 bases, in that order; junction bases with no gene match: 5. The chain's CDR3 is CASSPRTSSYEQYF. In nucleotides, the CDR3 is TGTGCCAGCAGCCCCAGGACTAGCTCCTACGAGCAGTACTTC.

This chain uses TRBV4-1 with TRBJ1-4; possible D gene TRBD1, 5 bases. V lost 4 bases and J 7 bases, leaving 16 bases between the germline ends. The CDR3 length is 15 residues. Germline V gene lookup returns CDR1 MGHRA and CDR2 YSYEKL. The CDR3 coding sequence is TGCGCCAGCAGCCGAGGTTTCAGGGTACCTGAAAAACTGTTTTTT. It is translated as CASSRGFRVPEKLFF.

This clonotype was seen a handful of times. The chain couples TRBV27 to TRBJ2-1; maybe TRBD2 (5 bases). The CDR3 consists of 13 residues. The germline V and J ends were trimmed by 2 bases and 6 bases, with 8 bases remaining between them. Germline V CDR1 and CDR2: MNHEY, SMNVEV (reference sequence). CDR3 sequence reads: CASSLSLANEQFF. The CDR3, as DNA: TGTGCCAGCAGTTTAAGCCTAGCCAATGAGCAGTTCTTC.

The gene calls are TRBV7-3 and TRBJ2-1; D is ambiguous. CDR1 SGHTA and CDR2 FQGTGA come from the germline V gene. The CDR3 runs to 15 residues. V lost 1 base to trimming and J lost 0 bases, with 7 bases between them. DNA of the CDR3: TGTGCCAGCAGCTTAAGGCTGAGCTCCTACAATGAGCAGTTCTTC. Amino acids: CASSLRLSSYNEQFF.

The sample holds a few counts of this clonotype. This chain uses TRBV19 with TRBJ2-1, with 7 positions matching TRBD2. Trimming removed 7 bases from V and 6 bases from J; junction bases left unmatched: 21. This CDR3 has 18 residues. Germline V gives CDR1 LNHDA, CDR2 SQIVND (reference sequence). The CDR3 sequence is CASTQNQGGRVGSNEQFF. The CDR3 nucleotides read TGTGCCAGTACTCAAAACCAGGGCGGGAGAGTAGGTAGCAATGAGCAGTTCTTC.

V gene TRBV11-1 combines with J gene TRBJ2-6; D remains unclear. Germline V CDR1 and CDR2: SGHAT, FQDESV (reference sequence). Trimming removed 5 bases from V and 0 bases from J, with 11 bases in between. This CDR3 is built from 16 residues. CDR3 region: CASSLSVRSGANVLTF. The DNA of the CDR3 is TGTGCCAGCAGCCTATCAGTGCGCTCTGGGGCCAACGTCCTGACTTTC.

J is TRBJ1-6 and V is TRBV28; TRBD1 agrees at 7 bases. The V segment lost 7 bases and the J segment 4 bases; nucleotides outside the gene matches: 16. The CDR3 runs to 18 residues. Per germline, CDR1 MDHEN and CDR2 SYDVKM. CDR3 sequence reads: CASKAEFFRGNYNSPLHF. The DNA of the CDR3 is TGTGCCAGCAAGGCAGAGTTTTTCAGGGGGAATTATAATTCACCCCTCCACTTT.